These 11 T cell receptor beta chains were all obtained from the same sample, sequenced in a study of cytomegalovirus exposure and HLA in healthy donors. PCR was performed using 60 Vbeta and 13 Jbeta primers. The protocol was immunoSEQ multiplex PCR, while the TCRdb copy is restricted to in-frame clones and leaves out a portion. The sample shows 180,000 or so clones, about four fifths of them seen only once. The sequencing input was PBMCs. All receptors come from a woman aged 25 to 45 in good health and CMV-seronegative.

The chain combines TRBV4-1 with TRBJ1-5; 9 nucleotides line up with TRBD1. The length of the CDR3 is 16 residues. Germline-derived CDR1 and CDR2 are MGHRA and YSYEKL. V lost 1 base to trimming and J lost 7 bases; unmatched junction nucleotides: 8. This CDR3 is CASSQGGDRAEQPQHF. The CDR3 coding sequence is TGCGCCAGCAGCCAAGGCGGGGACAGGGCAGAACAGCCCCAGCATTTT.

The chain is built from TRBV2 and TRBJ1-2; 7 bases match TRBD1. The CDR3 extends over 14 amino acids. The J segment lost 1 base and the V segment lost 5 bases, leaving 4 bases of the junction unmatched. Germline lookup yields CDR1 SNHLY and CDR2 FYNNEI. The CDR3 DNA sequence: TGTGCCAGCAGTTACAGGGGCTTTAACTATGGCTACACCTTC. Protein: CASSYRGFNYGYTF.

This clone has only a few counts. V gene TRBV10-2 combines with J gene TRBJ2-7; 8 bases map to TRBD1. V lost 6 bases and J lost 6; bases outside the gene matches: 7. The germline V gene has CDR1 WSHSY and CDR2 SAAADI. This CDR3 has 13 residues. CDR3 region: CASSDRGLGEQYF. In DNA, the CDR3 is TGCGCCAGCAGCGACAGGGGTCTGGGCGAGCAGTACTTC.

This clone was recorded only once. This chain connects TRBV6-1 to TRBJ1-2, with D tentatively TRBD1 (5 bases). The CDR3 length is 15 residues. V was trimmed by 1 base and J by 8 bases, leaving 17 bases between them. Per germline, CDR1 MNHNS and CDR2 SASEGT. CDR3 protein: CASSEEGSLPGGYTF. CDR3 DNA sequence: TGTGCCAGCAGTGAAGAGGGGTCACTACCAGGGGGCTACACCTTC.

The CDR3 reads CSVRRANEKLFF. The CDR3 nucleotides read TGCAGCGTTCGACGGGCTAATGAAAAACTGTTTTTT. The chain recombines TRBV29-1 with TRBJ1-4; the D is unclear. The CDR3 is 12 amino acids. Looked up from germline, CDR1 is SQVTM and CDR2 is ANQGSEA. Trimming left V 5 bases short and J 3 bases short, with 7 bases between.

The rearrangement uses TRBV10-3 and TRBJ1-2, with TRBD1 matching 7 bases. This CDR3 spans 14 amino acids. J was trimmed by 4 bases and V by 2 bases; bases with no gene match: 4. Germline assignment: CDR1 ENHRY and CDR2 SYGVKD. The CDR3 DNA reads as TGTGCCATCAGTGAGGAGGGGGCAAGCTATGGCTACACCTTC. Protein sequence: CAISEEGASYGYTF.

The rearrangement joins TRBV6-6 to TRBJ2-7, with 9 bases matching TRBD1. The germline V gene has CDR1 MNHNY and CDR2 SVGAGI (reference sequence). V dropped 6 bases and J dropped 6; count of bases not matched to a gene: 9. This CDR3 is built from 14 residues. Here the CDR3 DNA reads TGTGCCAGCAGGACGGGGACAGGGAGGGGCGAGCAGTACTTC. Translating gives CASRTGTGRGEQYF.

The chain recombines TRBV6-6 with TRBJ1-4, with D unresolved. Germline CDR1 MNHNY, CDR2 SVGAGI (reference sequence). Trimming left V 7 bases short and J 0 bases short, with 9 bases between. This CDR3 comprises 14 residues. CDR3 residues: CASNRPATNEKLFF. In DNA, the CDR3 is TGTGCCAGCAACCGTCCAGCAACTAATGAAAAACTGTTTTTT.

The chain employs TRBV4-1 and TRBJ2-3, with TRBD1 matching over 9 bases. From germline, CDR1 is MGHRA and CDR2 YSYEKL. Unmatched junction bases numbered 4, after V lost 1 base and J lost 2 bases. The CDR3 extends over 16 amino acids. The CDR3 sequence is CASSQVQGANTDTQYF. The CDR3 region has the DNA TGCGCCAGCAGCCAAGTACAGGGGGCCAACACAGATACGCAGTATTTT.

The chain employs TRBV6-1 and TRBJ2-2; no firm D call. Germline CDR1 is MNHNS and CDR2 is SASEGT. The CDR3 runs 14 residues. Trimming shortened V by 4 bases and J by 1 base, and 7 bases separated the two germline ends. The chain's CDR3 is CASSVTQNTGELFF. Written as DNA, the CDR3 is TGTGCCAGCAGTGTGACACAGAACACCGGGGAGCTGTTTTTT.

The chain links TRBV5-5 to TRBJ1-3, with 8 bases identical to TRBD1. Trimming took 1 base from V and 0 from J; bases not matched to a gene: 6. The CDR3 has 17 amino acids. The germline V gene encodes CDR1 SGHKS and CDR2 YYEKEE (reference sequence). The chain's CDR3 is CASSLRQGAPSGNTIYF. DNA of the CDR3: TGTGCCAGCAGCTTGAGGCAGGGGGCCCCCTCTGGAAACACCATATATTTT.